This TCR beta chain emerged from a study of neurological immune-mediated disorders. Whole-study results and caveats: Phylogenetic grouping assigned the repertoires of 18 of 34 multiple sclerosis patients to a single related-CDR3 cluster, which may represent a signature. Subjects shared no identical expanded-clone CDR3 amino acid sequences, suggesting private TCR-beta repertoires in all groups.

MiXCR, run by TCRdb on the 5' RACE reads, gives a single entry per CDR3 protein. The sample gives around 53,000 distinct CDR3 sequences, over 4% of which show up once; 2.9% is in the top ten. This clonotype was picked up many times. The antigen remains unidentified. The CDR3 is 14 residues long. The ends were cut back, 3 bases at V and 10 bases at J, with 13 bases in the middle. Germline V CDR1 and CDR2: MDHEN, SYDVKM. J is TRBJ1-6 and V is TRBV28; a possible D gene is TRBD1 (6 bases). The sequence derives from a man aged 50-59 years with multiple sclerosis. Sequenced material: PBMCs. For the CDR3, the DNA is TGTGCCAGCAGTTTTCCACAGGGTGGCTCACCCCTCCACTTT. This encodes CASSFPQGGSPLHF.